This note documents a single TCR beta chain sequence. Its specificity is not known. These data are taken from a study of coeliac disease. Study context: Disease groups: newly diagnosed active, refractory type I, gluten-free-diet controlled.

Assay used: immunoSEQ multiplex PCR; TCRdb lists only in-frame clones, some missing. The sample contains roughly 4,600 clones, roughly 74% of which appear only once. Each fraction contributed one roughly 500,000-cell aliquot for sequencing. Trimming removed 4 bases from V and 8 bases from J, with 21 bases in between. Germline lookup yields CDR1 SGHRS and CDR2 YFSETQ. The CDR3 is 16 amino acids. General study results and limits: Few TRB amino acid sequences were shared between samples; most were unique. Lower clonality than controls marked TRB and TRG repertoires from active celiac intraepithelial and lamina propria samples.

Sequenced sample: lamina propria lymphocytes from the gut. The V gene is TRBV5-1, the J gene TRBJ1-4; D call uncertain. The receptor comes from a woman under 30 with active celiac disease. CDR3 DNA sequence: TGCGCCAGCAGCCGAAATATGCTGCGGGAGAGGGAAAAACTGTTTTTT. This encodes CASSRNMLREREKLFF. Based on the CDR3 plus reference TRBV5-1 and TRBJ1-4, the full variable domain is KAGVTQTPRYLIKTRGQQVTLSCSPISGHRSVSWYQQTPGQGLQFLFEYFSETQRNKGNFPGRFSGRQFSNSRSEMNVSTLELGDSALYLCASSRNMLREREKLFFGSGTQLSVL.